This entry is about one TCR beta chain. Its target is unknown. This sample was taken from a study of shared clonotypes between healthy human individuals. Points from the study as a whole: Few donors restricted represented genetic and exposure-history diversity.

The assay used deep level. Sequencing used immunoSEQ multiplex PCR; TCRdb keeps in-frame clones, though not all of them. The repertoire holds about 1 million clones, with approximately 80% as singletons. The study separated CD4+ cells into CD45RA+ naive and CD45RA-negative memory subsets. The CDR3 length is 14 residues. Deletions cut 3 bases from V and 4 bases from J, with 12 bases between. Germline V gives CDR1 SEHNR, CDR2 FQNEAQ (reference sequence). The material sequenced was memory CD4+ T cells from PBMCs. Subset of the sample: CD45RA-negative fraction. The chain uses TRBV7-9 and TRBJ2-5, with D perhaps matching TRBD2 (7 bases). The TCR originated in a man younger than 35 in good health. Some clones in this sample may be carry-over from other donors' samples. CDR3 in DNA: TGTGCCAGCAGCTTTGGGGGGGCGCGAGAGACCCAGTACTTC. Translating it yields CASSFGGARETQYF.